The entry below gives a single T cell receptor (beta chain) sequence along with its context. Researchers divided each subset's genomic DNA evenly across several immunoSEQ plates. Using immunoSEQ multiplex PCR, the repertoire was profiled, and TCRdb retains in-frame clones only, with some absent. The data hold 1 million to 1.3 million clones, with around three quarters observed a single time. This entry is derived from a study of shared clonotypes between healthy human individuals. Study-level information: The cohort comprised a couple of women and a few men. Their ages spanned 18 to 49 years.

V dropped 0 bases and J dropped 3; count of bases not matched to a gene: 9. This CDR3 is 19 amino acids long. The germline CDR1 and CDR2 sequences are LNHDA and SQIVND (reference sequence). The receptor was isolated from a man between 18 and 35 years old in good health. Some clones in this sample may be carry-over from other donors' samples. The specimen was memory CD4+ T cells from PBMCs. Subset noted: CD45RA-negative fraction. The chain employs TRBV19 and TRBJ2-1; 12 bases are shared with TRBD2. Written as DNA, the CDR3 is TGTGCCAGTAGTATAGAAAGGTCTAGCGGGAGGGCTGGCTACAATGAGCAGTTCTTC. Translation gives CASSIERSSGRAGYNEQFF.